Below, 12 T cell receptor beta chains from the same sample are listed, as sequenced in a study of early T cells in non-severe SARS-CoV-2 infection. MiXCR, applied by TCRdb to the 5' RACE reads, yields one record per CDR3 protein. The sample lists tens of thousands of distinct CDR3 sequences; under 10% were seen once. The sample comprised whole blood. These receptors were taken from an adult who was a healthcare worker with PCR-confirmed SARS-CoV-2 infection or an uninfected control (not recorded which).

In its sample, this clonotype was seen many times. The CDR3 loop is CASSLDYSSYEQYF. CDR3 coding DNA: TGTGCCAGCAGCTTAGATTACAGCTCCTACGAGCAGTACTTC. V usage is TRBV7-2 and J usage is TRBJ2-7; no clear D. The CDR3 has 14 amino acids. Trimming took off 1 base at V and 0 bases at J, with 7 bases between the two ends. CDR1 is SGHTA and CDR2 is FQGNSA in the germline V gene.

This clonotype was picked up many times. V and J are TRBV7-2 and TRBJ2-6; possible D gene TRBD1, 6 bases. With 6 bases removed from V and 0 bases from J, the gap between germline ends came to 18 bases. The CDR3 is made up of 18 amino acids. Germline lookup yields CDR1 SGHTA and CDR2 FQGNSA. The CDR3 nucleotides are TGTGCCAGCAGTACAGGGATAAGGGGGTACTCTGGGGCCAACGTCCTGACTTTC. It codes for CASSTGIRGYSGANVLTF.

CDR3 in DNA: TGTGCCAGCAGTTCGGACAGGGCACTCTCCTACGAGCAGTACTTC. Translation: CASSSDRALSYEQYF. The chain uses TRBV27 and TRBJ2-7, with 8 positions matching TRBD1. Trimming cost V 4 bases and J 0 bases; bases outside gene matches: 5. Germline CDR1 MNHEY, CDR2 SMNVEV (reference sequence). This CDR3 is 15 amino acids long.

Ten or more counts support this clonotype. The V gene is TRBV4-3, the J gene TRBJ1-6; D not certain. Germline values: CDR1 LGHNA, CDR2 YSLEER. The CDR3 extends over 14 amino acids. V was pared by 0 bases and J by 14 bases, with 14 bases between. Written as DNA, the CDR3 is TGCGCCAGCAGCCAAGATCCTGGGCTTACGACCCTCCACTTT. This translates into CASSQDPGLTTLHF.

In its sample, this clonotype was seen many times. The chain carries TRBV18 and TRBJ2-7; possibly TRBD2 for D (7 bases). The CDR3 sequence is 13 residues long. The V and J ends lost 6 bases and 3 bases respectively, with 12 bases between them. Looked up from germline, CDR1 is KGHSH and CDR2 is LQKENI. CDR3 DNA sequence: TGTGCCAGCTCCCCGGGGGGCGGCTACGAGCAGTACTTC. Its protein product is CASSPGGGYEQYF. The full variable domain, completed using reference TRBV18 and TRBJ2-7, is NAGVMQNPRHLVRRRGQEARLRCSPMKGHSHVYWYRQLPEEGLKFMVYLQKENIIDESGMPKERFSAEFPKEGPSILRIQQVVRGDSAAYFCASSPGGGYEQYFGPGTRLTVT.

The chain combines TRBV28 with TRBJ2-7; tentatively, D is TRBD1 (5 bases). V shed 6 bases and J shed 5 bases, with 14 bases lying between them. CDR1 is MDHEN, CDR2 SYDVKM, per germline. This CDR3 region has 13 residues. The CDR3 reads CASRTSEGDEQYF. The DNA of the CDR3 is TGTGCCAGCAGGACATCGGAAGGGGACGAGCAGTACTTC.

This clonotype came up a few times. In DNA form, the CDR3 reads TGTGCCAGCAAAGAGGGTTTCACTGAAGCTTTCTTT. Residues: CASKEGFTEAFF. J is TRBJ1-1 and V is TRBV6-2 or TRBV6-3, with D unclear. The ends were cut back, 7 bases at V and 4 bases at J, with 10 bases in the middle. The CDR3 sequence is 12 residues long. Germline lookup yields CDR1 MNHEY and CDR2 SVGEGT.

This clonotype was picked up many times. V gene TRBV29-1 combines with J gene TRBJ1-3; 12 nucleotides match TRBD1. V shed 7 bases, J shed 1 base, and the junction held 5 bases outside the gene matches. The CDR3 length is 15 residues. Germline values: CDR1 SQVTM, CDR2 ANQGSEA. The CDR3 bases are TGCAGCGCCCGGGACAGGGGGCAATCTGGAAACACCATATATTTT. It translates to CSARDRGQSGNTIYF.

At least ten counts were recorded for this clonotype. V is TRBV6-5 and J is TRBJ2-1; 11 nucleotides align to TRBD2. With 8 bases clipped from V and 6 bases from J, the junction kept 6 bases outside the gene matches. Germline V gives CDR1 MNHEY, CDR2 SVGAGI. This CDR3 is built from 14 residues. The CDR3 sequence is CASFKLAGGNEQFF. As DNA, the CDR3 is TGTGCCAGCTTTAAGCTAGCGGGGGGCAATGAGCAGTTCTTC.

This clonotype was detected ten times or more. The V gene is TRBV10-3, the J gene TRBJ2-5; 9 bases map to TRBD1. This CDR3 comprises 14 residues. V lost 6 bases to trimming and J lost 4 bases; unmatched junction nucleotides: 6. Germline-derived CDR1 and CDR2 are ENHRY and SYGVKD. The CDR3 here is CAISNDRGGETQYF. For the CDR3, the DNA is TGTGCCATCAGCAATGACAGGGGGGGAGAGACCCAGTACTTC.

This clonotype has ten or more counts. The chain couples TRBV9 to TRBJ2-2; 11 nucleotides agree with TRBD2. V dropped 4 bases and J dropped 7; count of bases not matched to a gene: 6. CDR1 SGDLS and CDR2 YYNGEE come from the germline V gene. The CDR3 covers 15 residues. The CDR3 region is CASSTTSGAGGELFF. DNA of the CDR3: TGTGCCAGCAGCACGACTAGCGGGGCCGGCGGGGAGCTGTTTTTT.

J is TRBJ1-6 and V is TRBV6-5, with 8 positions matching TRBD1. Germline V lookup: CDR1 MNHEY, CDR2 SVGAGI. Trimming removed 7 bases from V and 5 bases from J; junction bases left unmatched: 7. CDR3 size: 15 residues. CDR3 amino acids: CASNWGTGDNSPLHF. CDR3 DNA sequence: TGTGCCAGCAACTGGGGGACAGGAGATAATTCACCCCTCCACTTT.